The rows below give T cell receptor beta chains drawn from one sample of a study of graft-versus-host responses after intestinal transplantation. The antigens for these receptors are not known. Only in-frame clones appear in the TCRdb table, and some are missing; sequencing was by immunoSEQ multiplex PCR. The sample has roughly 77,000 clones; 89% are singletons. The sample here was unstimulated CD8+ T cells sorted from spleen or lymph node cells, taken before intestinal transplant. Every receptor here comes from a human donor who received an intestinal transplant. Each CDR3 is given with its conserved first and last residue. Where a row states a size, it is once, few, many or the class of an expanded clone; other rows omit it.

TRBV4-1	16	TRBJ1-4	-	CASSQDQQATNEKLFF
TRBV7-9	14	TRBJ2-2	-	CASSPTWGAGELFF
TRBV19	16	TRBJ2-7	once	CASSIGRGRSSYEQYF
TRBV6-5	12	TRBJ1-6	-	CASRPGGSPLHF
TRBV9	12	TRBJ2-3	-	CASSVGPDTQYF
TRBV28	14	TRBJ1-5	once	CASDGSSSLQPQHF
TRBV7-9	14	TRBJ2-7	-	CASSPPQGGYEQYF
TRBV13	13	TRBJ2-7	-	CASRADTTYEQYF
TRBV4-2	15	TRBJ2-7	-	CASSQESGSSYEQYF
TRBV27	15	TRBJ2-5	-	CASSSTSGGEETQYF
TRBV28	15	TRBJ2-5	-	CASSPGQGLGETQYF
TRBV27	18	TRBJ2-3	-	CASSIRQGLRRGTDTQYF
TRBV6-4	13	TRBJ2-1	-	CASSDASYNEQFF
TRBV19	13	TRBJ1-5	-	CASSIGGDQPQHF
TRBV4-1	15	TRBJ1-5	-	CASSQAGQPNQPQHF
TRBV5-1	15	TRBJ2-7	-	CASTQTTSGRDEQYF
TRBV29-1	16	TRBJ1-1	-	CSVEDFQDWMNTEAFF
TRBV5-6	18	TRBJ2-1	-	CASSLLGGFRDTHNEQFF
TRBV6-6	13	TRBJ2-7	-	CASAGQRVYEQYF
TRBV4-1	17	TRBJ2-2	-	CASSQDGQGANTGELFF
TRBV9	14	TRBJ2-3	-	CASSAVGVADTQYF
TRBV2	11	TRBJ1-1	-	CASSSNTEAFF
TRBV7-9	16	TRBJ1-3	once	CASTLVGGISGNTIYF
TRBV4-1	13	TRBJ2-7	few	CASSQGQADEQYF
TRBV4-1	15	TRBJ2-7	-	CASSQALGAVHEQYF
TRBV5-6	17	TRBJ2-1	-	CASSLAALSGIYNEQFF
TRBV28	14	TRBJ1-5	-	CASSLVEGEQPQHF
TRBV21-1	17	TRBJ2-5	-	CASSSAIATLSSETQYF
TRBV29-1	15	TRBJ2-7	-	CSVRLRDRDTYEQYF
TRBV5-1	16	TRBJ2-1	-	CASSLTAGGGGDEQFF
TRBV28	15	TRBJ2-7	-	CASSQGTSSRDEQYF